The present entry profiles one T cell receptor beta chain with its context. The antigen remains undetermined. After around ten days in culture, the CD4+ T cells were isolated. None of these healthy vaccinees had been infected with SARS-CoV-2 before vaccination. This entry belongs to a study of vaccination effects on CD4 cells after COVID-19. Study-level findings and limits: Clones induced by infection and by vaccine showed marked clonal contraction late after vaccination.

The CDR3 runs 14 residues. Deletions cut 5 bases from V and 3 bases from J, with 13 bases between. The V gene's germline CDR1 is MNHEY and CDR2 SMNVEV (reference sequence). Profiled with immunoSEQ multiplex PCR; TCRdb holds only in-frame clones, not every one. In the table there are about 58,000 clones, more than 60% of which are singletons. The chain employs TRBV27 and TRBJ1-2; no definite D call. The starting material was CD4+ T cells from PBMCs cultured without peptide, obtained before COVID-19 vaccination. The receptor was isolated from a human donor who received a COVID-19 vaccine. CDR3 in DNA: TGTGCCAGCAGTCCCCTCGGCAGTTACTATGGCTACACCTTC. Amino acids: CASSPLGSYYGYTF.